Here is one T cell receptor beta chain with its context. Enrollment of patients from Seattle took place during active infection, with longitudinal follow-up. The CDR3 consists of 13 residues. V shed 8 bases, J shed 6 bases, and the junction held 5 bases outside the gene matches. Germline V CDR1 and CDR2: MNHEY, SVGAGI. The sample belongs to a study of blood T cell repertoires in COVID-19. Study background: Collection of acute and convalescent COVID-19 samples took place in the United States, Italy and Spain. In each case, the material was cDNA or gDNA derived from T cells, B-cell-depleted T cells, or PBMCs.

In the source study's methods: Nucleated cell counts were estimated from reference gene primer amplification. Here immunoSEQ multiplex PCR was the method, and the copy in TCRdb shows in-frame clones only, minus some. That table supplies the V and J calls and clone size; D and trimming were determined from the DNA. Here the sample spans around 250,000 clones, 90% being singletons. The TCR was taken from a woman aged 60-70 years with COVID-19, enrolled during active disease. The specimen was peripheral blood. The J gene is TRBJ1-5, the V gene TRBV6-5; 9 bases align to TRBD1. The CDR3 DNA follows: TGTGCCAGCCAGGACAGGGGAGCTCAGCCCCAGCATTTT. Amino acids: CASQDRGAQPQHF.